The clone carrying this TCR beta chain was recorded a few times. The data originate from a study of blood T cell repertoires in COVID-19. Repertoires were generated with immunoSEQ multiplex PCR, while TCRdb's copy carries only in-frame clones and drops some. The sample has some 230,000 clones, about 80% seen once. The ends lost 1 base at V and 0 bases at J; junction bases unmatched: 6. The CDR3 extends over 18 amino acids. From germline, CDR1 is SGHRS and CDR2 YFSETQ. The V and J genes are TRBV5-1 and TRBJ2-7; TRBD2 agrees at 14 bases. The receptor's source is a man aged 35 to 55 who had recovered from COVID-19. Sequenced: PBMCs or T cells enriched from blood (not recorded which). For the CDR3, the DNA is TGCGCCAGCAGCTTGTTTCCGGGACTAGCGGGGGTCTCCTACGAGCAGTACTTC. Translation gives CASSLFPGLAGVSYEQYF.